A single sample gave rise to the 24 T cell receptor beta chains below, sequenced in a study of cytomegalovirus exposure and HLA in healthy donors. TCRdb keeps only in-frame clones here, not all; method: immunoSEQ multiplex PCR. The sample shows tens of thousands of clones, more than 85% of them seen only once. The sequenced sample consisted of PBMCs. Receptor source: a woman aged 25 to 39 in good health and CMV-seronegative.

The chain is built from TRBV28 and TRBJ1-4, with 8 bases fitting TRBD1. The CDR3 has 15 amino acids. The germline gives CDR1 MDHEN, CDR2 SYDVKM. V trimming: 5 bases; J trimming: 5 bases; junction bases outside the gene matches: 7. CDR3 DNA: TGTGCCAGCAGTCCCCGGACAGGGTTAAATGAAAAACTGTTTTTT. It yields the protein CASSPRTGLNEKLFF.

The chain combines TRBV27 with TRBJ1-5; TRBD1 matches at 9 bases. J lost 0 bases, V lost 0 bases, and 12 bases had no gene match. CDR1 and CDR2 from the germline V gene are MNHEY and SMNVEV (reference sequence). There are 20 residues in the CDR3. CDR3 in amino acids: CASSLSVGQGPGYSNQPQHF. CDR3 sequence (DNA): TGTGCCAGCAGTTTATCTGTGGGACAGGGCCCTGGATATAGCAATCAGCCCCAGCATTTT.

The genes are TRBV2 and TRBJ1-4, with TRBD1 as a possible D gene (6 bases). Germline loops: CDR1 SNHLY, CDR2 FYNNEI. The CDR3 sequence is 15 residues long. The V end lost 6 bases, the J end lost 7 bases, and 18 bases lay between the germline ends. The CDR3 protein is CASRLNRELGEKLFF. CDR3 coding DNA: TGTGCCAGCAGACTTAACAGGGAATTGGGTGAAAAACTGTTTTTT. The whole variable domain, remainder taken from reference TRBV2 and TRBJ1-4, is EPEVTQTPSHQVTQMGQEVILRCVPISNHLYFYWYRQILGQKVEFLVSFYNNEISEKSEIFDDQFSVERPDGSNFTLKIRSTKLEDSAMYFCASRLNRELGEKLFFGSGTQLSVL.

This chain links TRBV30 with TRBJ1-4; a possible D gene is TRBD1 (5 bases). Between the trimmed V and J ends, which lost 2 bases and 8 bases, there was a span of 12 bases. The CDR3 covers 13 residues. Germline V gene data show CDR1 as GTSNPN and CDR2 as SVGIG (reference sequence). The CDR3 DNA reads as TGTGCCTGGAGTTTAGGGGCAAGGGAAAAACTGTTTTTT. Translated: CAWSLGAREKLFF.

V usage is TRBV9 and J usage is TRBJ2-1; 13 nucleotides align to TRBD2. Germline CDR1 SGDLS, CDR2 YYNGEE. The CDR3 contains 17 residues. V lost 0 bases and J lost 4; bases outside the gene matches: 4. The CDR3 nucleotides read TGTGCCAGCAGCGTAGGGGGGACTAGCGGGATGTACAATGAGCAGTTCTTC. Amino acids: CASSVGGTSGMYNEQFF.

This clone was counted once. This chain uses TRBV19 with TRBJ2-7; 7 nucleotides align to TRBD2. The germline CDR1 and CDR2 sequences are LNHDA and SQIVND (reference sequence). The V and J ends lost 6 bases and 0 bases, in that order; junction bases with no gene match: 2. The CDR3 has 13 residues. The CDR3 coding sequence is TGTGCCAGTAGGGGGGACTACTCCTACGAGCAGTACTTC. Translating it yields CASRGDYSYEQYF.

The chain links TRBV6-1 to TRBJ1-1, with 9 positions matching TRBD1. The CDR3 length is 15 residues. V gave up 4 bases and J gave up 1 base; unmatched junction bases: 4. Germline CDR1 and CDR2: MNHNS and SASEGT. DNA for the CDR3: TGTGCCAGCAGTGCGTGGGGACAGGGGAACACTGAAGCTTTCTTT. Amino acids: CASSAWGQGNTEAFF.

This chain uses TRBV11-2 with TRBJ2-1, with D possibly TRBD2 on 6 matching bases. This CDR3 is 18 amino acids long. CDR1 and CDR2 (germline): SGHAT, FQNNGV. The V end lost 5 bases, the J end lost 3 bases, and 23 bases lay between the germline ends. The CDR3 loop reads CASSPSRRWDSDYNEQFF. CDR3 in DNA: TGTGCCAGCAGCCCTTCGAGGCGGTGGGACTCGGACTACAATGAGCAGTTCTTC.

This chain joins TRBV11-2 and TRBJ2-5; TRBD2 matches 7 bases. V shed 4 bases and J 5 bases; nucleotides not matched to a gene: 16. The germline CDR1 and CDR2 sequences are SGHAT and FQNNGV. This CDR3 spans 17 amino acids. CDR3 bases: TGTGCCAGCAGCTCTAGATCCTGGGCGGGAGTGGGGGAGACCCAGTACTTC. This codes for CASSSRSWAGVGETQYF.

DNA of the CDR3: TGTGCCAGCAGCCCAGCGGCTTATCAAGAGACCCAGTACTTC. Its translation is CASSPAAYQETQYF. The chain joins TRBV2 to TRBJ2-5; possibly TRBD2 for D (5 bases). V was trimmed by 6 bases and J by 2 bases, leaving 13 bases between them. Germline-derived CDR1 and CDR2 are SNHLY and FYNNEI. The CDR3 runs to 14 residues.

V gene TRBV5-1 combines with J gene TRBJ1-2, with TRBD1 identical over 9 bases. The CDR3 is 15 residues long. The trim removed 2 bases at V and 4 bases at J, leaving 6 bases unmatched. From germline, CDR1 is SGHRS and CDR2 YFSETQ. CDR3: CASSLTDRGPYGYTF. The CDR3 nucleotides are TGCGCCAGCAGCTTAACGGACAGGGGTCCCTATGGCTACACCTTC.

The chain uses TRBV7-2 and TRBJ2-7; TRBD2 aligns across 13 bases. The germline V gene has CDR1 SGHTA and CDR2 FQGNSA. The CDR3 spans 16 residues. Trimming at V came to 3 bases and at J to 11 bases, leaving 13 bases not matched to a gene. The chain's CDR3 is CASSLTTSGGLFREYF. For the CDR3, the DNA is TGTGCCAGCAGCTTGACGACTAGCGGGGGGCTTTTCCGAGAGTACTTC.

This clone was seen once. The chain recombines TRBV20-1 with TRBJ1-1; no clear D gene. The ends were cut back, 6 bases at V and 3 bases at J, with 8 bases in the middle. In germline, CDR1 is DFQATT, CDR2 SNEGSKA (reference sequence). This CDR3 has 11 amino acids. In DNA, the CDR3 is TGCAGTGCCGATGGGCACACTGAAGCTTTCTTT. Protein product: CSADGHTEAFF.

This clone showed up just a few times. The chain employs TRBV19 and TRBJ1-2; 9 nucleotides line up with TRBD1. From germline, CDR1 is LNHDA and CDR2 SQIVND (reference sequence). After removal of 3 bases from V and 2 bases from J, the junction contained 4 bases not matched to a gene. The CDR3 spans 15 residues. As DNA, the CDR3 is TGTGCCAGTAGTATCGACAGGGGGACAAACTATGGCTACACCTTC. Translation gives CASSIDRGTNYGYTF. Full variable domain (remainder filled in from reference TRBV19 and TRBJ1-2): DGGITQSPKYLFRKEGQNVTLSCEQNLNHDAMYWYRQDPGQGLRLIYYSQIVNDFQKGDIAEGYSVSREKKESFPLTVTSAQKNPTAFYLCASSIDRGTNYGYTFGSGTRLTVV.

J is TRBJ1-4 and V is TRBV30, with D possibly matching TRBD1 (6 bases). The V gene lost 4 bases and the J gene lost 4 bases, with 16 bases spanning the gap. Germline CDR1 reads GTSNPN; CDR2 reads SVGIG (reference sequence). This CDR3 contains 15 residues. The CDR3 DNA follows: TGTGCCTGGACGATGGGACAATCCCTTAATGAAAAACTGTTTTTT. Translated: CAWTMGQSLNEKLFF.

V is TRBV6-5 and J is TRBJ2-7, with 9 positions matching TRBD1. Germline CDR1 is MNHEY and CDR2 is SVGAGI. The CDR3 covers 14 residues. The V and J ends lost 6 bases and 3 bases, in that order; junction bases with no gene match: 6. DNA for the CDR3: TGTGCCAGCAGGGGAATGGGACAGGGCTACGAGCAGTACTTC. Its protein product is CASRGMGQGYEQYF.

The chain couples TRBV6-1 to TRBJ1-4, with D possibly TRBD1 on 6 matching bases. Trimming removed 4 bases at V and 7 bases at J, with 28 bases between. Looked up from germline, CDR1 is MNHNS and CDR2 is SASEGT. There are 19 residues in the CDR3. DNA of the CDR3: TGTGCCAGCAGTGGGGGGAAGTCAGGGGCCCTTTTATCGATTGAAAAACTGTTTTTT. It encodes CASSGGKSGALLSIEKLFF.

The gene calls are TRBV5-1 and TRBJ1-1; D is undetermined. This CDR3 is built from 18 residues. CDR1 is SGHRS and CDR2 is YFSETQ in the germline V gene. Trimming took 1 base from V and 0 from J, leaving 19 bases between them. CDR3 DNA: TGCGCCAGCAGCTTGTCGTCCAACCGACGGAGCGTGAACACTGAAGCTTTCTTT. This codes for CASSLSSNRRSVNTEAFF.

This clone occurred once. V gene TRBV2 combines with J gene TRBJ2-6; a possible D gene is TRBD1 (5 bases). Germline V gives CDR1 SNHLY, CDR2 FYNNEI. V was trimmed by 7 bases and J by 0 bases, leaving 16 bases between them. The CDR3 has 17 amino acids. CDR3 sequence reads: CASIPKTGLSGANVLTF. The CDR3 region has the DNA TGTGCCAGCATTCCGAAAACAGGCCTCTCTGGGGCCAACGTCCTGACTTTC.

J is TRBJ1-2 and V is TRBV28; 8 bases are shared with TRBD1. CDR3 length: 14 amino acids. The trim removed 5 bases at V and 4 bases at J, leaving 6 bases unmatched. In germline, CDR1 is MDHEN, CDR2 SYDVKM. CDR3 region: CASSQGAIGYGYTF. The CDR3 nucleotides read TGTGCCAGCAGTCAGGGGGCCATCGGCTATGGCTACACCTTC.

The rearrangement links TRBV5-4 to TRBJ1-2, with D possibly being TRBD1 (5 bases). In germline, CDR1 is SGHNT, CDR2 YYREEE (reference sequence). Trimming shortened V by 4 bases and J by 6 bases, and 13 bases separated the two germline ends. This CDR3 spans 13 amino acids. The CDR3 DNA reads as TGTGCCAGCAGCAACGCCTCAGGGAATGGCTACACCTTC. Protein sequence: CASSNASGNGYTF.

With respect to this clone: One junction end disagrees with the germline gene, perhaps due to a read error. In DNA form, the CDR3 reads TGCGCCAGCAGTTTGGGGACAGGGTCCTTCGAGCAGTACTTC. Translating it yields CASSLGTGSFEQYF. The chain couples TRBV4-3 to TRBJ2-7; 9 bases agree with TRBD1. This CDR3 is built from 14 residues. The germline gives CDR1 LGHNA, CDR2 YSLEER.

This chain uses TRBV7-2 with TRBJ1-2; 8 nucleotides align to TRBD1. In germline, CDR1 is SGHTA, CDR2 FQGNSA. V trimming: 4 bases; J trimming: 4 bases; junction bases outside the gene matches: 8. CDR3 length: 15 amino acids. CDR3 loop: CASSSDRAQLYGYTF. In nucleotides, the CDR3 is TGTGCCAGCAGCTCGGACAGGGCCCAACTCTATGGCTACACCTTC.

CDR3 sequence: CASSQRYPDRVGEQYF. The CDR3 DNA reads TGTGCCAGCAGCCAAAGATATCCCGACAGGGTGGGTGAGCAGTACTTC. V usage is TRBV14 and J usage is TRBJ2-7, with 7 bases matching TRBD1. The CDR3 runs 16 residues. CDR1 and CDR2 from the germline V gene are SGHDN and FVKESK. V shed 2 bases, J shed 7 bases, and the junction held 14 bases outside the gene matches.